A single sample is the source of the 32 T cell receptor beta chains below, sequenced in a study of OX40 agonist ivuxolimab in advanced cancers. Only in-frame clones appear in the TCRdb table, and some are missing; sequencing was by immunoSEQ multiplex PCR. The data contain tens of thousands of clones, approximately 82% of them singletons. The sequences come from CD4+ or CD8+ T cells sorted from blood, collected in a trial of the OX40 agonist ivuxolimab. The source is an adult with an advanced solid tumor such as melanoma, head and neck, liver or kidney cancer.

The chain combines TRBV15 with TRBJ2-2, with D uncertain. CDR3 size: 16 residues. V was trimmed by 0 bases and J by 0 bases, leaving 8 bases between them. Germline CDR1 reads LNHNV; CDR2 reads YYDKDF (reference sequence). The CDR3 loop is CATSRDKAANTGELFF. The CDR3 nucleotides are TGTGCCACCAGCAGAGATAAGGCAGCGAACACCGGGGAGCTGTTTTTT. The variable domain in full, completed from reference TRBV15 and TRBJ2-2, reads DAMVIQNPRYQVTQFGKPVTLSCSQTLNHNVMYWYQQKSSQAPKLLFHYYDKDFNNEADTPDNFQSRRPNTSFCFLDIRSPGLGDTAMYLCATSRDKAANTGELFFGEGSRLTVL.

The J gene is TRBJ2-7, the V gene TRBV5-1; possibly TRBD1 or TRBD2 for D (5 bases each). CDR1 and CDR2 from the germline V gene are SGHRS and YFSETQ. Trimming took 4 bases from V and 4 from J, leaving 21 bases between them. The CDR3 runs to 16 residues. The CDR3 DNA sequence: TGCGCCAGCAGCCCAGGCCAAGCGGCAGGGTGGTACGAGCAGTACTTC. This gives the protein CASSPGQAAGWYEQYF.

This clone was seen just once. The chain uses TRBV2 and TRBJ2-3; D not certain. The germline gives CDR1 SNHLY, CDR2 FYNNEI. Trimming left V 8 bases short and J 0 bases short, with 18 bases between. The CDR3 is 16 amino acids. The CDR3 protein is CASQTSPGSSTDTQYF. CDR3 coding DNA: TGTGCCAGCCAAACCTCGCCAGGTTCTAGCACAGATACGCAGTATTTT.

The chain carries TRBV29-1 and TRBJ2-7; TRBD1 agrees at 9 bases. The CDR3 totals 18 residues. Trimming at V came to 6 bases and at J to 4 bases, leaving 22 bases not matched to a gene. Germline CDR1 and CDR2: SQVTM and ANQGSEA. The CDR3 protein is CSVAHRDRVTYESYEQYF. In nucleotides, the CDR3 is TGCAGCGTGGCACATCGGGACAGGGTGACCTATGAAAGTTACGAGCAGTACTTC.

DNA for the CDR3: TGCGCCAGCAGTGAGGAGTCTAGCGGGGGGTACAATGAGCAGTTCTTC. Translating it yields CASSEESSGGYNEQFF. The chain combines TRBV10-1 with TRBJ2-1, with 11 bases lining up with TRBD2. Germline values: CDR1 WNHNN, CDR2 SYGVQD (reference sequence). The CDR3 spans 16 residues. With V trimmed by 2 bases and J by 4 bases, 4 bases remained unmatched.

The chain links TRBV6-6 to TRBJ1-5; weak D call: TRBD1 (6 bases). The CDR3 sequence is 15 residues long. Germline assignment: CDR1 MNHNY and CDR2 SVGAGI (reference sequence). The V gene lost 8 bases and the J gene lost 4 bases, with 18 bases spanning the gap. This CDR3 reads CASATKTGPNQPQHF. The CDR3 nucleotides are TGTGCCAGCGCTACGAAGACAGGTCCTAATCAGCCCCAGCATTTT.

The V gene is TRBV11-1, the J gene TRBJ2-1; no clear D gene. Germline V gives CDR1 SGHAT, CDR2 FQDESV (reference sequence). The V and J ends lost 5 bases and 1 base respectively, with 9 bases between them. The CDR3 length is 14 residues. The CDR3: CASSLGSSYNEQFF. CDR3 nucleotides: TGTGCCAGCAGCCTGGGATCGTCCTACAATGAGCAGTTCTTC.

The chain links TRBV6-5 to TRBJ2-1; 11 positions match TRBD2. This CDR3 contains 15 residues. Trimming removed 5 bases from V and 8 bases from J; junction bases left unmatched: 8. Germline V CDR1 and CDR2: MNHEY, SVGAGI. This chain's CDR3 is CASSGFSGRVDEQFF. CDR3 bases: TGTGCCAGCAGTGGTTTTAGCGGGAGGGTGGATGAGCAGTTCTTC.

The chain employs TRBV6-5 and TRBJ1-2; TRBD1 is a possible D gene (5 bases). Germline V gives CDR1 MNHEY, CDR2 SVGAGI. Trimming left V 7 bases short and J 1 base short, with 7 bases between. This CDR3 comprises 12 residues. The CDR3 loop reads CASTGYNYGYTF. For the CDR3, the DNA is TGTGCCAGCACAGGGTATAACTATGGCTACACCTTC.

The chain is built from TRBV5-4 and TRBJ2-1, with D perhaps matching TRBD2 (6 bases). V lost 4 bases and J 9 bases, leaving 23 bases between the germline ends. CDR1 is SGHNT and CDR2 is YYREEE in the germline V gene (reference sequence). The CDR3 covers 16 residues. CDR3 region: CASSPAMGASGGEQFF. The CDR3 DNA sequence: TGTGCCAGCAGCCCAGCGATGGGCGCGTCCGGGGGTGAGCAGTTCTTC. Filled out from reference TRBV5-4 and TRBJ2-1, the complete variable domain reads ETGVTQSPTHLIKTRGQQVTLRCSSQSGHNTVSWYQQALGQGPQFIFQYYREEENGRGNFPPRFSGLQFPNYSSELNVNALELDDSALYLCASSPAMGASGGEQFFGPGTRLTVL.

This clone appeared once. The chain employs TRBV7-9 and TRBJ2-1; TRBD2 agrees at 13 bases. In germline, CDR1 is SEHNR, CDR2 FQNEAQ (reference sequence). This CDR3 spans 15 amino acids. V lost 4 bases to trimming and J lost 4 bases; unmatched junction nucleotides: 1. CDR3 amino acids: CASSWGLAGYNEQFF. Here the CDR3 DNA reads TGTGCCAGCAGCTGGGGACTAGCGGGATACAATGAGCAGTTCTTC.

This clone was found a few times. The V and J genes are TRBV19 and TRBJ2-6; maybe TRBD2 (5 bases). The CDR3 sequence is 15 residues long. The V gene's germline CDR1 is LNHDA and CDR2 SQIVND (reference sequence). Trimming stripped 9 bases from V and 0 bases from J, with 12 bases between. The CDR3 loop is CASTGETSGANVLTF. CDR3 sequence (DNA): TGTGCCAGCACCGGGGAGACCTCTGGGGCCAACGTCCTGACTTTC.

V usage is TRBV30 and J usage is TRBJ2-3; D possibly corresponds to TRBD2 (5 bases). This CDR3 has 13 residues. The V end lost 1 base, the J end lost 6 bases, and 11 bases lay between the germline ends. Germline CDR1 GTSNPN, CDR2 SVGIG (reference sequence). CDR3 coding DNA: TGTGCCTGGAGTGGGGAGTCGCCCGATACGCAGTATTTT. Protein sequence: CAWSGESPDTQYF. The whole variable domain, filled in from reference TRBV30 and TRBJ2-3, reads SQTIHQWPATLVQPVGSPLSLECTVEGTSNPNLYWYRQAAGRGLQLLFYSVGIGQISSEVPQNLSASRPQDRQFILSSKKLLLSDSGFYLCAWSGESPDTQYFGPGTRLTVL.

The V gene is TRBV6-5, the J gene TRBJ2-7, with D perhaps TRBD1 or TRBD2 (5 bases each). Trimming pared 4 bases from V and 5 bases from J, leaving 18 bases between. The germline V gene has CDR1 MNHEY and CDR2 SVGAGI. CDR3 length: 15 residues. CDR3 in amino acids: CASSLRGTWDHEQYF. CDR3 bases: TGTGCCAGCAGTTTACGTGGGACCTGGGACCACGAGCAGTACTTC.

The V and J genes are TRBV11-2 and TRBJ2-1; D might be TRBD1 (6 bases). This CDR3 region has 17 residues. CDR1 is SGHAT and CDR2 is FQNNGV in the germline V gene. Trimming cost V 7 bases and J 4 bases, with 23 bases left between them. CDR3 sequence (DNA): TGTGCCAGCAAACGGGACGTATCAGGGGTTAGGTACAATGAGCAGTTCTTC. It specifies CASKRDVSGVRYNEQFF.

DNA of the CDR3: TGCAGCGGAAATTGGGACACTGAAGCTTTCTTT. Translation: CSGNWDTEAFF. The rearrangement joins TRBV29-1 to TRBJ1-1; D not resolved. There are 11 residues in the CDR3. Germline V gives CDR1 SQVTM, CDR2 ANQGSEA. Between the trimmed V and J ends, which lost 7 bases and 3 bases, there was a span of 9 bases. The complete variable domain, with remaining parts taken from reference TRBV29-1 and TRBJ1-1, reads SAVISQKPSRDICQRGTSLTIQCQVDSQVTMMFWYRQQPGQSLTLIATANQGSEATYESGFVIDKFPISRPNLTFSTLTVSNMSPEDSSIYLCSGNWDTEAFFGQGTRLTVV.

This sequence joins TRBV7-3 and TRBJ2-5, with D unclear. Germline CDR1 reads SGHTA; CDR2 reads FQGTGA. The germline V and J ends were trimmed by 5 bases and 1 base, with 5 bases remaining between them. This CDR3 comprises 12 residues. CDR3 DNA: TGTGCCAGCAGCAATCCCCAAGAGACCCAGTACTTC. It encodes CASSNPQETQYF.

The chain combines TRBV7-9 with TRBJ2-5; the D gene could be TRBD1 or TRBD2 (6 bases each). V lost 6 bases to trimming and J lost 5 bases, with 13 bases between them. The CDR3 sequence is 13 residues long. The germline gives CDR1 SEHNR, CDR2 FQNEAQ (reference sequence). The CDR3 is CASSLRGEETQYF. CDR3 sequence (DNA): TGTGCCAGCAGTCTTAGGGGGGAGGAGACCCAGTACTTC.

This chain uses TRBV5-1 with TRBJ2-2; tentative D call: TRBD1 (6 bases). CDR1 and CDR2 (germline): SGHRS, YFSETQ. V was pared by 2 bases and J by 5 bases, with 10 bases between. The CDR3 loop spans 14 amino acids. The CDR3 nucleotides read TGCGCCAGCAGCTTAATTCAGGGGACCGGGGAGCTGTTTTTT. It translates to CASSLIQGTGELFF.

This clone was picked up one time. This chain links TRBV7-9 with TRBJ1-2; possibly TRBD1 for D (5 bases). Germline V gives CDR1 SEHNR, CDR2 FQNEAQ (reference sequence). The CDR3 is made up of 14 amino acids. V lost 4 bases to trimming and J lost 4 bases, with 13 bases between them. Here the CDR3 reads CASSSGRDGYGYTF. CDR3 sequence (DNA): TGTGCCAGCAGCTCCGGCAGGGACGGCTATGGCTACACCTTC.

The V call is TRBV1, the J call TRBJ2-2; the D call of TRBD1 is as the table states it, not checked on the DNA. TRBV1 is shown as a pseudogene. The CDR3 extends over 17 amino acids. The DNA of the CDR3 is TGCACCAGCAGCCACGCCCCGGGACACCAGAACACCGGGGAGCTGTTTTTT. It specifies CTSSHAPGHQNTGELFF.

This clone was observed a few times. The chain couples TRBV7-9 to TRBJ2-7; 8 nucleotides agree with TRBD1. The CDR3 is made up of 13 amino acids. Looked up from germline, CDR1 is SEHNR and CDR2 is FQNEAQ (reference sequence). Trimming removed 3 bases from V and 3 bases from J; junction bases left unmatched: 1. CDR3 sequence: CASSLTGVYEQYV. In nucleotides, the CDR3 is TGTGCCAGCAGCTTGACAGGGGTCTACGAGCAGTACGTC.

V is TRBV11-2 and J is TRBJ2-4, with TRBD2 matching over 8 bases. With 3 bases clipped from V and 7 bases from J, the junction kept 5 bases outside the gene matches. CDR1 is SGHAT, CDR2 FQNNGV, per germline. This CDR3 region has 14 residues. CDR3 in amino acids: CASSFQRERNIQYF. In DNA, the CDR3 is TGTGCCAGCAGCTTCCAGCGGGAGAGGAACATTCAGTACTTC. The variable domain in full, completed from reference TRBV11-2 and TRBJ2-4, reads EAGVAQSPRYKIIEKRQSVAFWCNPISGHATLYWYQQILGQGPKLLIQFQNNGVVDDSQLPKDRFSAERLKGVDSTLKIQPAKLEDSAVYLCASSFQRERNIQYFGAGTRLSVL.

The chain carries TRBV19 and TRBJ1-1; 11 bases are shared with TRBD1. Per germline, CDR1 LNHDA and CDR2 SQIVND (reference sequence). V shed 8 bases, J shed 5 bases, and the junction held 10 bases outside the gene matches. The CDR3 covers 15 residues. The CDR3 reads CASSSGTGGYTEAFF. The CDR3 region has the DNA TGTGCCAGTTCCTCCGGGACAGGGGGATATACTGAAGCTTTCTTT. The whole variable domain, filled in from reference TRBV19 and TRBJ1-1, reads DGGITQSPKYLFRKEGQNVTLSCEQNLNHDAMYWYRQDPGQGLRLIYYSQIVNDFQKGDIAEGYSVSREKKESFPLTVTSAQKNPTAFYLCASSSGTGGYTEAFFGQGTRLTVV.

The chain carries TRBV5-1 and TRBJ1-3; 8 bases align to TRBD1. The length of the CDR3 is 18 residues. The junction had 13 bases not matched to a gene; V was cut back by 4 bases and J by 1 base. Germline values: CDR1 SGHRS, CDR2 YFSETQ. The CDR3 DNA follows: TGCGCCAGCAGCCGGGGGGACAGGAGCTACGTTTCTGGAAACACCATATATTTT. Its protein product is CASSRGDRSYVSGNTIYF.

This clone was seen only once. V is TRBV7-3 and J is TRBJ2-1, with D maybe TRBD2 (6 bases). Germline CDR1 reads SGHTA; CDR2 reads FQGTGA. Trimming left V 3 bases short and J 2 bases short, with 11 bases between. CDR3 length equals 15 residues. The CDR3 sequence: CASSFAGPAYNEQFF. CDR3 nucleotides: TGTGCCAGCAGCTTCGCGGGGCCGGCCTACAATGAGCAGTTCTTC.

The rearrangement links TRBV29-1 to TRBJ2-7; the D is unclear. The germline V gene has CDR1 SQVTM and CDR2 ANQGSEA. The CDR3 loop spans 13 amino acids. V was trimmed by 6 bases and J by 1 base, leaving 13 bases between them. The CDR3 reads CSVETDSSYEQYF. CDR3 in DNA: TGCAGCGTGGAAACAGATTCGTCCTACGAGCAGTACTTC.

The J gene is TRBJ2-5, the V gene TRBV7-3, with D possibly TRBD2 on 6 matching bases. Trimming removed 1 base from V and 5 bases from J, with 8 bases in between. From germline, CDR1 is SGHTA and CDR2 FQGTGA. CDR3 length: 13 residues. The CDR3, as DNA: TGTGCCAGCAGCTTAATGGGGGGTGAGACCCAGTACTTC. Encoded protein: CASSLMGGETQYF. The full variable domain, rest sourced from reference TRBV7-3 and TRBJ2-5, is GAGVSQTPSNKVTEKGKYVELRCDPISGHTALYWYRQSLGQGPEFLIYFQGTGAADDSGLPNDRFFAVRPEGSVSTLKIQRTERGDSAVYLCASSLMGGETQYFGPGTRLLVL.

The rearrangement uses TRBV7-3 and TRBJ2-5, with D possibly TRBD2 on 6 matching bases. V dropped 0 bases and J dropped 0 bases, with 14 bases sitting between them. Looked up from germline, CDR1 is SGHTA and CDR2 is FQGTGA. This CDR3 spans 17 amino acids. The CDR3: CASSLTGAGMYQETQYF. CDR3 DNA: TGTGCCAGCAGCTTAACTGGGGCGGGGATGTACCAAGAGACCCAGTACTTC.

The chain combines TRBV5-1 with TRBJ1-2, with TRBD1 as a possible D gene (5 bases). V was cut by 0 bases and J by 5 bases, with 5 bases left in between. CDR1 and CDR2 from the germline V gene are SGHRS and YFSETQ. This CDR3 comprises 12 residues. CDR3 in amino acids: CASSLGQYGYTF. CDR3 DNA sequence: TGCGCCAGCAGCTTGGGACAGTATGGCTACACCTTC.

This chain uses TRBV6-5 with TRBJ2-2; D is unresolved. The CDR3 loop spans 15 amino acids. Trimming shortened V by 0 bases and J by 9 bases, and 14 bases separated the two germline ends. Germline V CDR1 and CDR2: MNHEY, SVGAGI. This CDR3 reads CASSYSIQTTRELFF. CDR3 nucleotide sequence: TGTGCCAGCAGTTACTCGATACAGACCACGAGGGAGCTGTTTTTT.

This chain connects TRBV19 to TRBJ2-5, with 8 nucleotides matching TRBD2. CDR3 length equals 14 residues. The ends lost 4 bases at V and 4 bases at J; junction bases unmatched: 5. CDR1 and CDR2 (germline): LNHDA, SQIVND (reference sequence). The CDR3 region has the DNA TGTGCCAGTAGTAATTGGAGCGGGAGAGAGACCCAGTACTTC. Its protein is CASSNWSGRETQYF.